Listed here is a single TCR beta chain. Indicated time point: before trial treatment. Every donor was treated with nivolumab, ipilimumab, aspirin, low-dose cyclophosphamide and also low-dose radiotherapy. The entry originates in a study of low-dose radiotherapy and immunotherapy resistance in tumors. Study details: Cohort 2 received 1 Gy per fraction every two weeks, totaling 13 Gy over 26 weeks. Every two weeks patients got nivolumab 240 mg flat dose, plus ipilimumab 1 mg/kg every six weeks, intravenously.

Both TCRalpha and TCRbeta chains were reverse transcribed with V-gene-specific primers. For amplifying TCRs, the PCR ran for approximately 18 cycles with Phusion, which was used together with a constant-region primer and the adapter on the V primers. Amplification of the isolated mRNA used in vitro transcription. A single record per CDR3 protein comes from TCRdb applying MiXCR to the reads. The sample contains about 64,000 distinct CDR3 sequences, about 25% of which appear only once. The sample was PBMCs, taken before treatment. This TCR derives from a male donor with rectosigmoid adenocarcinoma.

In DNA, the CDR3 is TGCGCCAGCAGCCAACTAGCGGGAGGGCCCAGCGAGCAGTACTTC. This sequence encodes CASSQLAGGPSEQYF. The V call is TRBV5-1, the J call TRBJ2-7; TRBD2 aligns across 13 bases. The CDR3 spans 15 residues. Germline loops: CDR1 SGHRS, CDR2 YFSETQ. V shed 4 bases and J 6 bases; nucleotides not matched to a gene: 7. Supplemented by reference TRBV5-1 and TRBJ2-7, the full variable domain reads KAGVTQTPRYLIKTRGQQVTLSCSPISGHRSVSWYQQTPGQGLQFLFEYFSETQRNKGNFPGRFSGRQFSNSRSEMNVSTLELGDSALYLCASSQLAGGPSEQYFGPGTRLTVT.